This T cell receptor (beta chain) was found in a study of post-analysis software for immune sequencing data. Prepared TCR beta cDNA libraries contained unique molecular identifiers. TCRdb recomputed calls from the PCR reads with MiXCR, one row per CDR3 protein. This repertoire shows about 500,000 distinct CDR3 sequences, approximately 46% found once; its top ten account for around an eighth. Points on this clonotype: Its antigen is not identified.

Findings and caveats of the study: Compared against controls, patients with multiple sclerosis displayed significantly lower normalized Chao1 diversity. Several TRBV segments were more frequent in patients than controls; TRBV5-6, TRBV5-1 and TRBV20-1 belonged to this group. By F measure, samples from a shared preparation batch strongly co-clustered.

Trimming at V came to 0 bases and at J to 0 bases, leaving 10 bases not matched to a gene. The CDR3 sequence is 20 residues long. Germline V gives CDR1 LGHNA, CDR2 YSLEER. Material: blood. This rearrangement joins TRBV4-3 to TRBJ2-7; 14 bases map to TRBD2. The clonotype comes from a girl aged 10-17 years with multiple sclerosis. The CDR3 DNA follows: TGCGCCAGCAGCCAAGATCTGATGGGACTAGCGGGAGTATCCTCCTACGAGCAGTACTTC. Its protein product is CASSQDLMGLAGVSSYEQYF.